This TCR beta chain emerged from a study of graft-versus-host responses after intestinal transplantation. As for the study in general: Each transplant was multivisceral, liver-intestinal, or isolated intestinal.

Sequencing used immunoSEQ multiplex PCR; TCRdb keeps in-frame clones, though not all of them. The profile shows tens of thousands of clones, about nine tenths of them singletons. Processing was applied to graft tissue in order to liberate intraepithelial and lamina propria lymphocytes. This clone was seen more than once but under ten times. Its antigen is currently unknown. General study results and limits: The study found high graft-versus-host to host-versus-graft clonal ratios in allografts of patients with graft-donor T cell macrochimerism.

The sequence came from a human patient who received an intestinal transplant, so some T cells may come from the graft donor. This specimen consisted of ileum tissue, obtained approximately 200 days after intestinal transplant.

CDR3 sequence: CSVTPTGAGGGYEQYF. CDR3 nucleotide sequence: TGCAGCGTTACTCCTACCGGAGCGGGAGGTGGTTACGAGCAGTACTTC. V usage is TRBV29-1 and J usage is TRBJ2-7, with 9 positions matching TRBD2. The CDR3 loop spans 16 amino acids. The V gene end was trimmed by 5 bases and the J gene end by 4 bases; junction bases not matched to a gene: 15. The germline CDR1 and CDR2 sequences are SQVTM and ANQGSEA.